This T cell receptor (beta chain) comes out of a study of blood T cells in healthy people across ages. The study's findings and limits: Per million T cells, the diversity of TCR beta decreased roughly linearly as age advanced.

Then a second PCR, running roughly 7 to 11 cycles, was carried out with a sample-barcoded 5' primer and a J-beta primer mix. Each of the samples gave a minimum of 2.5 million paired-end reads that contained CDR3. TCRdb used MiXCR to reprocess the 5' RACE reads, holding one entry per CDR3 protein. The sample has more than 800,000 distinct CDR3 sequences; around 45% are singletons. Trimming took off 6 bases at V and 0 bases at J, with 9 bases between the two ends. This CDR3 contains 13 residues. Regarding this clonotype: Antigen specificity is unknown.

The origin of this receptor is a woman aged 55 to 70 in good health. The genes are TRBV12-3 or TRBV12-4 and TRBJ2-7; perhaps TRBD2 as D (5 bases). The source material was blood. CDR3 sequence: CASRPEDSYEQYF. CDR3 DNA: TGTGCCAGCAGACCGGAGGACTCCTACGAGCAGTACTTC.